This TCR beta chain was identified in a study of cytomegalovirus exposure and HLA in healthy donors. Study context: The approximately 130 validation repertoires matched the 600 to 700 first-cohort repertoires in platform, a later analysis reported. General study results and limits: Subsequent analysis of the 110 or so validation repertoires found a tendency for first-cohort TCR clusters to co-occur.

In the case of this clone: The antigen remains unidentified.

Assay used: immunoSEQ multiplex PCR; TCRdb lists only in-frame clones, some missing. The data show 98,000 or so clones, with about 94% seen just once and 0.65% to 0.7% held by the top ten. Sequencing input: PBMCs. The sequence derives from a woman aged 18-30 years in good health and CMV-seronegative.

As DNA, the CDR3 is TGTGCCATCAGACTAGCGGGGGGATACAATGAGCAGTTCTTC. It translates to CAIRLAGGYNEQFF. This chain uses TRBV10-3 with TRBJ2-1; the match to TRBD2 covers 12 bases. Germline V gene sequence: CDR1 ENHRY, CDR2 SYGVKD. Trimming removed 6 bases from V and 4 bases from J; junction bases left unmatched: 1. This CDR3 region has 14 residues.